Listed below are T cell receptor beta chains from one sample, sequenced in a study of blood T cell repertoires in COVID-19. TCRdb keeps only in-frame clones here, not all; method: immunoSEQ multiplex PCR. The sample carries about 400,000 clones, over 75% recorded once. The sequencing input was PBMCs or T cells enriched from blood (not recorded which). Receptors were obtained from a woman aged 30 to 39 who had recovered from COVID-19. Each CDR3 is given with its conserved first and last residue. The D gene is left open where the match is weak. Part of the rows lack a size; the others show once, few, many or a class for expanded clones.

J gene,V gene,D gene,clone size,CDR3 protein,CDR3 DNA
TRBJ2-1,TRBV7-2,TRBD1,NA,CASSLPGQGVNEQFF,TGTGCCAGCAGCTTACCGGGACAGGGAGTAAATGAGCAGTTCTTC
TRBJ2-1,TRBV20-1,NA,NA,CSAPFYNEQFF,TGCAGTGCTCCATTCTACAATGAGCAGTTCTTC
TRBJ1-6,TRBV18,TRBD1,NA,CASSPGTGDSPLHF,TGTGCCAGCTCACCCGGGACAGGGGATTCACCCCTCCACTTT
TRBJ1-1,TRBV6-5,TRBD1,NA,CASLRIDGTGGAFF,TGTGCCAGTCTAAGAATTGACGGGACAGGGGGAGCTTTCTTT
TRBJ1-5,TRBV19,NA,NA,CASTGGRNNQPQHF,TGTGCCAGTACCGGGGGACGGAACAATCAGCCCCAGCATTTT
TRBJ2-1,TRBV5-6,TRBD1,few,CASTEPGQSSYNEQFF,TGTGCCAGCACCGAACCGGGACAGAGCTCCTACAATGAGCAGTTCTTC
TRBJ2-7,TRBV19,TRBD1,NA,CASSGTGASYEQYF,TGTGCCAGTAGCGGGACAGGGGCCTCCTACGAGCAGTACTTC
TRBJ1-1,TRBV2,NA,NA,CASRYTGHLKNEAFF,TGTGCCAGCAGATATACGGGACACCTTAAAAATGAAGCTTTCTTT
TRBJ1-4,TRBV5-1,NA,NA,CASSLGSGANEKLFF,TGCGCCAGCAGCTTGGGGTCAGGGGCTAATGAAAAACTGTTTTTT
TRBJ2-1,TRBV29-1,TRBD1,NA,CSVVTGEYNEQFF,TGCAGCGTTGTGACAGGGGAGTACAATGAGCAGTTCTTC
TRBJ1-1,TRBV6-5,TRBD1,NA,CASSKTTGASAEAFF,TGTGCCAGCAGTAAAACGACAGGGGCGAGTGCTGAAGCTTTCTTT
TRBJ1-2,TRBV18,TRBD1,NA,CASSPARDSFGYTF,TGTGCCAGCTCACCAGCCCGGGACAGTTTTGGCTACACCTTC
TRBJ1-4,TRBV10-3,TRBD1,NA,CAISETDRGYEKLFF,TGTGCCATCAGTGAGACCGACAGGGGGTATGAAAAACTGTTTTTT
TRBJ1-2,TRBV19,TRBD1,NA,CASIGQAWGGYTF,TGTGCCAGTATTGGACAGGCATGGGGTGGCTACACCTTC
TRBJ1-2,TRBV7-8,TRBD1,NA,CASSSSRTGGGYGYTF,TGTGCCAGCAGCTCCAGTCGGACAGGGGGCGGGTATGGCTACACCTTC
TRBJ1-2,TRBV3-1/TRBV3-2,NA,NA,CASSNGGPHGYTF,TGTGCCAGCAGCAACGGGGGACCTCACGGCTACACCTTC
TRBJ2-7,TRBV12-3/TRBV12-4,NA,NA,CASSFGNEQYF,TGTGCCAGCAGTTTTGGCAACGAGCAGTACTTC
TRBJ2-2,TRBV5-4,TRBD1,NA,CASSSRTGSYTGELFF,TGTGCCAGCAGCTCGAGGACAGGATCTTACACCGGGGAGCTGTTTTTT
TRBJ1-6,TRBV2,TRBD1,few,CASSGDRFDNSPLHF,TGTGCCAGCAGTGGGGACAGGTTCGATAATTCACCCCTCCACTTT
TRBJ1-6,TRBV30,NA,NA,CAQDSAYNSPLHF,TGTGCCCAGGACAGCGCCTATAATTCACCCCTCCACTTT
TRBJ2-2,TRBV25-1,NA,NA,CASSPRTNTGELFF,TGTGCCAGCAGTCCTAGGACTAACACCGGGGAGCTGTTTTTT
TRBJ1-2,TRBV9,NA,NA,CASSREDGYTF,TGTGCCAGCAGCCGGGAGGATGGCTACACCTTC
TRBJ1-2,TRBV3-1/TRBV3-2,TRBD1,NA,CASSQGPGTGGLYGYTF,TGTGCCAGCAGCCAGGGGCCCGGGACAGGGGGCCTCTATGGCTACACCTTC
TRBJ2-2,TRBV1,NA,NA,CTSSQELFGREHHTGELFF,TGCACCAGCAGCCAAGAACTCTTTGGGCGGGAGCACCACACCGGGGAGCTGTTTTTT
TRBJ1-5,TRBV10-2,NA,NA,CASSSGAYSNQPQHF,TGCGCCAGCAGTTCAGGGGCATATAGCAATCAGCCCCAGCATTTT
TRBJ1-2,TRBV24-1,NA,once,CATNRANYGYTF,TGTGCCACCAACAGGGCCAACTATGGCTACACCTTC
TRBJ1-4,TRBV6-6,TRBD1,once,CASSYVTGGYEKLFF,TGTGCCAGCAGTTATGTGACAGGGGGCTATGAAAAACTGTTTTTT
TRBJ2-5,TRBV3-1/TRBV3-2,TRBD2,NA,CASSQGDRDYGETQYF,TGTGCCAGCAGCCAAGGGGATCGGGACTACGGGGAGACCCAGTACTTC
TRBJ1-2,TRBV27,TRBD1,NA,CASSLTGNLNYGYTF,TGTGCCAGCAGTTTGACAGGGAACCTGAACTATGGCTACACCTTC
TRBJ2-3,TRBV5-1,NA,NA,CASSPDTSDTQYF,TGCGCCAGCAGCCCGGACACATCAGATACGCAGTATTTT
TRBJ2-2,TRBV5-1,TRBD1,NA,CASSSTGDGGELFF,TGCGCCAGCAGCTCAACAGGGGATGGCGGGGAGCTGTTTTTT
TRBJ2-2,TRBV7-9,NA,NA,CATPAAGYRTGELFF,TGTGCCACCCCAGCGGCGGGATATAGGACCGGGGAGCTGTTTTTT
TRBJ1-2,TRBV23-1,NA,NA,CASSHLPQVNYGYTF,TGCGCCAGCAGTCACCTACCCCAGGTCAACTATGGCTACACCTTC
TRBJ2-5,TRBV10-1,NA,NA,CASSESFREETQYF,TGCGCCAGCAGTGAGTCGTTCAGGGAAGAGACCCAGTACTTC
TRBJ2-1,TRBV4-1,NA,NA,CASSQDLRRSGSYNEQFF,TGCGCCAGCAGCCAAGATCTCCGTCGTAGCGGTTCCTACAATGAGCAGTTCTTC
TRBJ2-2,TRBV27,NA,NA,CASSLVVTTGELFF,TGTGCCAGCAGTTTAGTCGTAACTACCGGGGAGCTGTTTTTT
TRBJ2-7,TRBV13,NA,NA,CASSAGSTYEQYF,TGTGCCAGCAGCGCCGGGTCAACCTACGAGCAGTACTTC
TRBJ2-7,TRBV4-1,TRBD2,few,CASSQAWGLAIYEQYF,TGCGCCAGCAGCCAAGCCTGGGGACTAGCTATCTACGAGCAGTACTTC
TRBJ2-1,TRBV28,TRBD2,NA,CASSLATGTSGRNEQFF,TGTGCCAGCAGCTTGGCAACCGGGACTAGCGGGAGGAATGAGCAGTTCTTC
TRBJ2-3,TRBV27,NA,NA,CASNGAGNTDTQYF,TGTGCCAGCAACGGTGCGGGGAACACAGATACGCAGTATTTT
TRBJ2-7,TRBV12-5,NA,once,CASGLVNGEQYF,TGTGCTAGTGGTTTGGTAAACGGCGAGCAGTACTTC